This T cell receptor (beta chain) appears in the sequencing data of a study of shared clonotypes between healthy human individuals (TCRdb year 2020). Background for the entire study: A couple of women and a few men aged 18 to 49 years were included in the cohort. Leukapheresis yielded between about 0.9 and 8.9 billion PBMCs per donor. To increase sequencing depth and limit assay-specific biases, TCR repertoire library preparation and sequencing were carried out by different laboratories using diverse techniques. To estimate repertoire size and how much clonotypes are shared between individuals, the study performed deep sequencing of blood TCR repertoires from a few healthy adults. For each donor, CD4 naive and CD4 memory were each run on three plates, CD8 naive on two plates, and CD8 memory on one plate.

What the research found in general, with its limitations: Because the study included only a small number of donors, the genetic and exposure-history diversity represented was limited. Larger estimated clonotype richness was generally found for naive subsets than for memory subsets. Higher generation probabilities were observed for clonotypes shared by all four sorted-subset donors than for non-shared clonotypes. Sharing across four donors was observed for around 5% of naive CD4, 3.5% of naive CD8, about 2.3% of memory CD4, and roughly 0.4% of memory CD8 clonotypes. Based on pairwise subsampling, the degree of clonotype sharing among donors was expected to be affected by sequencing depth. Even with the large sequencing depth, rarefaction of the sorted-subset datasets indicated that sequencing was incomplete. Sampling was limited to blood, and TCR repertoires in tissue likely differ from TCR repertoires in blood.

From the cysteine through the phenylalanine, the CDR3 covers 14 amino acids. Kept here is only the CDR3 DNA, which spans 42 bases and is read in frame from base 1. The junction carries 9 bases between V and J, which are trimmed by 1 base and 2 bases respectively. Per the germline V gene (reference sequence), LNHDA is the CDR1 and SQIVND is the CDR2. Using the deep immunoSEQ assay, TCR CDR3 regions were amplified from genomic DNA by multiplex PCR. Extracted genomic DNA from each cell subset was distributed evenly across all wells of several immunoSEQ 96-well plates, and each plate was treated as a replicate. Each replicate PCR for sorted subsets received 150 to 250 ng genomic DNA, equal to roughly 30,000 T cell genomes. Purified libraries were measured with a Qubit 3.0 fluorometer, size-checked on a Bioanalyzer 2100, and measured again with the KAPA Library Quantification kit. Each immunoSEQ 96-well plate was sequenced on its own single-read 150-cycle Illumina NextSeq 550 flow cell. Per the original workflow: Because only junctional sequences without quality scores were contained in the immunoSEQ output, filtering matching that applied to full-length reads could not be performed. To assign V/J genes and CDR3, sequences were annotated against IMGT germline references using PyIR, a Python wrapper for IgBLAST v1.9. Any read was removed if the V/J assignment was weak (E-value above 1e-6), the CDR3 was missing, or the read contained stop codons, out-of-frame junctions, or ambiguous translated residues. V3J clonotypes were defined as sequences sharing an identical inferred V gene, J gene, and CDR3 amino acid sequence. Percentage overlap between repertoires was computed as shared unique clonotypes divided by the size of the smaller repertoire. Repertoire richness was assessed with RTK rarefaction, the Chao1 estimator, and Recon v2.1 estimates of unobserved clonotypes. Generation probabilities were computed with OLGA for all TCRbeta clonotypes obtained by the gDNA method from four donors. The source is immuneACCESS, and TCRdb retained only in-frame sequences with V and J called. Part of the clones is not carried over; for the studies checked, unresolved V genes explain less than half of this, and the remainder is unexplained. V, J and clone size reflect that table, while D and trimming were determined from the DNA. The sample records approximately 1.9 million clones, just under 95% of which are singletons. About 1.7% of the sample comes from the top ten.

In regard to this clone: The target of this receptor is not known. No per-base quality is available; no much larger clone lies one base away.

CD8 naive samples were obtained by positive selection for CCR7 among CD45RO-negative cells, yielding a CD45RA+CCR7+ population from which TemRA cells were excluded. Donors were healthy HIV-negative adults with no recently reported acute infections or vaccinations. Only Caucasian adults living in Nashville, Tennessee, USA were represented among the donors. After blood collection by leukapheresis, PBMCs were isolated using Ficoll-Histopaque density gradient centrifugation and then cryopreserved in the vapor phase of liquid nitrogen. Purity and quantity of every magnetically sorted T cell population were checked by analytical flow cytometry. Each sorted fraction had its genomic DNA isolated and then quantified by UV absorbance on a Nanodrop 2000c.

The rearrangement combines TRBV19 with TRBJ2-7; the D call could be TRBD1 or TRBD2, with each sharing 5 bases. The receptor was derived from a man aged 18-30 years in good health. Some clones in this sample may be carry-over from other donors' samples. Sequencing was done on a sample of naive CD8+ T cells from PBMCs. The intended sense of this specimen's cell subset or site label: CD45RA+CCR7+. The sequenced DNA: TGTGCCAGTAGTATAGGGGGGAGCCCCTACGAGCAGTACTTC. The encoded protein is CASSIGGSPYEQYF.